The 20 T cell receptor beta chains given below trace back to one sample, sequenced in a study of OX40 agonist ivuxolimab in advanced cancers. Clones were sequenced by immunoSEQ multiplex PCR, and TCRdb holds only the in-frame ones, with some missing. The sample shows 65,000 to 95,000 clones, roughly 87% of them seen only once. The sequences come from CD4+ or CD8+ T cells sorted from blood, collected in a trial of the OX40 agonist ivuxolimab. These receptor sequences come from an adult with an advanced solid tumor such as melanoma, head and neck, liver or kidney cancer.

On this clone: One end of the junction varies from germline; a read error may be responsible. This chain joins TRBV6-5 and TRBJ2-7; 14 nucleotides agree with TRBD2. The length of the CDR3 is 15 residues. Germline V gene sequence: CDR1 MNHEY, CDR2 SVGAGI. CDR3 protein: CASSKGGLAGDLRDF. The CDR3 DNA follows: TGTGCCAGCAGTAAGGGGGGACTAGCGGGGGATCTTCGGGACTTC.

The chain uses TRBV5-1 and TRBJ1-1, with D possibly being TRBD1 (5 bases). The CDR3 is made up of 19 amino acids. Germline loops: CDR1 SGHRS, CDR2 YFSETQ. Trimming stripped 6 bases from V and 1 base from J, with 28 bases between. The CDR3 spells CASNKQVQSFDSQNTEAFF. The DNA of the CDR3 is TGCGCCAGCAACAAACAAGTCCAATCCTTCGACAGCCAGAACACTGAAGCTTTCTTT.

V is TRBV30 and J is TRBJ2-5; either TRBD1 or TRBD2 may fit D (5 bases each). Germline V gene sequence: CDR1 GTSNPN, CDR2 SVGIG (reference sequence). The CDR3 spans 17 residues. V gave up 3 bases and J gave up 0 bases, with 20 bases separating them. CDR3 in amino acids: CAWRGSRQYRYQETQYF. CDR3 coding DNA: TGTGCCTGGAGGGGGAGCAGACAGTATAGGTACCAAGAGACCCAGTACTTC.

V and J are TRBV6-1 and TRBJ2-3; D is unresolved. Germline V gene data show CDR1 as MNHNS and CDR2 as SASEGT. V lost 10 bases, J lost 1 base, and 15 bases lay in between. CDR3 length: 14 amino acids. In DNA, the CDR3 is TGTGCCACACTAACGGGCAGGCGCACAGATACGCAGTATTTT. Translation gives CATLTGRRTDTQYF.

J is TRBJ2-7 and V is TRBV11-2; 7 bases are shared with TRBD1. The CDR3 consists of 16 residues. In germline, CDR1 is SGHAT, CDR2 FQNNGV. J gave up 0 bases and V 4 bases, and 9 bases lay outside the gene matches. CDR3 sequence (DNA): TGTGCCAGCAGCTGGGCCGGGACAGATATCTCCTACGAGCAGTACTTC. It is translated as CASSWAGTDISYEQYF.

This clone has only one observation. The chain employs TRBV5-4 and TRBJ2-1; TRBD2 matches at 11 bases. Germline CDR1 is SGHNT and CDR2 is YYREEE (reference sequence). CDR3 length: 16 residues. V was pared by 3 bases and J by 8 bases, with 10 bases of the junction left unmatched. CDR3: CASSSKLSGRGDEQFF. The CDR3 nucleotides are TGTGCCAGCAGCTCAAAACTTAGCGGGAGGGGCGATGAGCAGTTCTTC.

In DNA, the CDR3 is TGTGCCAGCAGTTACCGAGGGGCTGAAGCTTTCTTT. Translation: CASSYRGAEAFF. V gene TRBV6-5 combines with J gene TRBJ1-1; D is possibly TRBD1 (5 bases). The V gene lost 2 bases and the J gene lost 6 bases, with 7 bases spanning the gap. This CDR3 region has 12 residues. From germline, CDR1 is MNHEY and CDR2 SVGAGI.

The chain carries TRBV6-1 and TRBJ1-5; D is unresolved. V was trimmed by 1 base and J by 9 bases, leaving 7 bases between them. The CDR3 covers 12 residues. CDR1 MNHNS and CDR2 SASEGT come from the germline V gene. The CDR3 loop reads CASSEGSLPQHF. In DNA, the CDR3 is TGTGCCAGCAGTGAAGGGTCCTTGCCCCAGCATTTT.

This clone was seen only a few times. J is TRBJ1-1 and V is TRBV19; D possibly corresponds to TRBD1 (6 bases). The CDR3 totals 13 residues. Trimming shortened V by 5 bases and J by 5 bases, and 12 bases separated the two germline ends. Germline assignment: CDR1 LNHDA and CDR2 SQIVND (reference sequence). CDR3 sequence: CASSPFRGTEAFF. The CDR3 bases are TGTGCCAGTAGTCCCTTCAGGGGAACTGAAGCTTTCTTT.

This chain links TRBV11-3 with TRBJ2-1, with TRBD2 matching 11 bases. CDR3 size: 17 residues. With 1 base clipped from V and 9 bases from J, the junction kept 11 bases outside the gene matches. Germline CDR1 and CDR2: SGHNT and YENEEA. The CDR3 protein is CASSLVLASGGPREQFF. CDR3 coding DNA: TGTGCCAGCAGCTTAGTCCTGGCTAGCGGGGGGCCACGTGAGCAGTTCTTC.

V is TRBV5-1 and J is TRBJ1-4, with a tentative D call TRBD1 (6 bases). The CDR3 contains 15 residues. V was cut by 0 bases and J by 7 bases, with 13 bases left in between. Germline V lookup: CDR1 SGHRS, CDR2 YFSETQ. The DNA of the CDR3 is TGCGCCAGCAGCTTGGGTACAGGAGGGGGTGAAAAACTGTTTTTT. It yields the protein CASSLGTGGGEKLFF.

CDR3 region: CASSLSGSNQPQHF. CDR3 coding DNA: TGTGCCAGCAGTTTATCGGGAAGTAATCAGCCCCAGCATTTT. V is TRBV27 and J is TRBJ1-5; D remains ambiguous. V gave up 0 bases and J gave up 4 bases, with 7 bases separating them. Germline V lookup: CDR1 MNHEY, CDR2 SMNVEV (reference sequence). The CDR3 contains 14 residues.

The chain links TRBV5-4 to TRBJ2-5, with D possibly being TRBD2 (6 bases). Trimming left V 0 bases short and J 1 base short, with 7 bases between. This CDR3 has 14 residues. Germline CDR1 SGHNT, CDR2 YYREEE (reference sequence). The CDR3 DNA reads TGTGCCAGCAGCTTGGGGGACTTCCAAGAGACCCAGTACTTC. This translates into CASSLGDFQETQYF.

The table lists this clone with a few counts. The rearrangement joins TRBV28 to TRBJ2-7; tentative D call: TRBD1 (6 bases). V was shortened by 4 bases and J by 6 bases, with 16 bases between the two germline ends. The CDR3 has 14 residues. Germline loops: CDR1 MDHEN, CDR2 SYDVKM. The CDR3, as DNA: TGTGCCAGCAGTTCCGGGACAAGGGTTCCCGAGCAGTACTTC. Its translation is CASSSGTRVPEQYF.

This clone occurred a few times. The chain recombines TRBV30 with TRBJ1-3; D call uncertain. CDR1 is GTSNPN, CDR2 SVGIG, per germline (reference sequence). Deletions cut 0 bases from V and 3 bases from J, with 6 bases between. The CDR3 is 13 residues long. The CDR3 reads CAWSVLLGNTIYF. The CDR3 DNA follows: TGTGCCTGGAGTGTACTCCTTGGAAACACCATATATTTT.

This chain connects TRBV19 to TRBJ2-2; D is uncertain. The CDR3 has 16 amino acids. Trimming left V 6 bases short and J 2 bases short, with 16 bases between. Germline CDR1 reads LNHDA; CDR2 reads SQIVND (reference sequence). Written as DNA, the CDR3 is TGTGCCAGTAGCAATAAACCGGGCTATAACACCGGGGAGCTGTTTTTT. The encoded protein is CASSNKPGYNTGELFF.

The V call is TRBV7-2, the J call TRBJ2-7, with 9 bases aligning to TRBD1. Germline V gene lookup returns CDR1 SGHTA and CDR2 FQGNSA. This CDR3 has 13 residues. V trimming: 6 bases; J trimming: 5 bases; junction bases outside the gene matches: 5. As DNA, the CDR3 is TGTGCCAGCAGACGTACAGGGGGCAACGAGCAGTACTTC. Its protein product is CASRRTGGNEQYF.

The V gene is TRBV6-1, the J gene TRBJ1-5; no reliable D call. The CDR3 spans 15 residues. Germline CDR1 and CDR2: MNHNS and SASEGT. V lost 3 bases and J lost 0, with 9 bases in between. The CDR3 region has the DNA TGTGCCAGCAGTGACGCGCGGGGTAGCAATCAGCCCCAGCATTTT. Encoded protein: CASSDARGSNQPQHF.

This chain connects TRBV7-2 to TRBJ2-3; 7 positions agree with TRBD1. The CDR3 runs 15 residues. CDR1 and CDR2 from the germline V gene are SGHTA and FQGNSA. V gave up 5 bases and J gave up 7 bases; unmatched junction bases: 12. CDR3: CASSPSGTEKHTQYF. The DNA of the CDR3 is TGTGCCAGCAGCCCGTCCGGGACAGAAAAACATACGCAGTATTTT.

CDR3 coding DNA: TGTGCCAGCAGCTTAACAGGTCGGGGCAGGGGGCCCCACAGGGCAGATACGCAGTATTTT. Its protein product is CASSLTGRGRGPHRADTQYF. The chain joins TRBV7-3 to TRBJ2-3; 8 nucleotides align to TRBD1. Germline CDR1 is SGHTA and CDR2 is FQGTGA. CDR3 length: 20 residues. The trim removed 0 bases at V and 4 bases at J, leaving 18 bases unmatched.